Reported below is one T cell receptor beta chain. This sample was included in a study of T cells in Graves' hyperthyroidism and ophthalmopathy. About the research overall: Pretreatment peripheral blood was obtained at initial diagnosis.

Clinical symptoms, serum thyroxine and TRAb, thyroid ultrasound and orbital computed tomography were used for the diagnoses. RNA transcripts served as the template for amplifying TCR beta CDR3 regions. RT-PCR in the first round (using the HTBI primer set) targeted the TCR CDR3. TCRdb re-called the multiplex PCR reads through MiXCR, storing one row per CDR3 protein. The repertoire holds roughly 560,000 distinct CDR3 sequences, with around 15% as singletons. Germline CDR1 MDHEN, CDR2 SYDVKM. This CDR3 is 13 amino acids long. V was cut by 2 bases and J by 4 bases, with 8 bases left in between. The sequence was collected from a woman aged 40 to 50 with Graves' ophthalmopathy. The sample comprised blood. The V and J genes are TRBV28 and TRBJ1-1, with D hard to call. CDR3 bases: TGTGCCAGCAGTTTAAAGGCCCGCACTGAAGCTTTCTTT. It is translated as CASSLKARTEAFF.